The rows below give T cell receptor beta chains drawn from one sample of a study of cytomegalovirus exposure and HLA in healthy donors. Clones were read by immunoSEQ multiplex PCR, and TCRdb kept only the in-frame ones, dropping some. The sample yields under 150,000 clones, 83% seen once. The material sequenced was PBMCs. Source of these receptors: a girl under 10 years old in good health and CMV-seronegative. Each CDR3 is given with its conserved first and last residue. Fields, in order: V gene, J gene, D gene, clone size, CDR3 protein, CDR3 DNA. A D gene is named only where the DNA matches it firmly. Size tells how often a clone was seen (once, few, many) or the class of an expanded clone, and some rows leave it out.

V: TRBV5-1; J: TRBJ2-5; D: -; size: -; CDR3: CASSSGPRETQYF; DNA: TGCGCCAGCAGCTCCGGCCCCAGGGAGACCCAGTACTTC
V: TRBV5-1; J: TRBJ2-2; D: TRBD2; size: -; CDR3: CASSSTLAGGPVETGELFF; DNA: TGCGCCAGCAGCTCCACACTAGCGGGGGGGCCAGTAGAAACCGGGGAGCTGTTTTTT
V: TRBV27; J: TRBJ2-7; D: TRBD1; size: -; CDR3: CASSSRDRVFYEQYF; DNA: TGTGCCAGCAGCAGCCGGGACAGGGTGTTCTACGAGCAGTACTTC
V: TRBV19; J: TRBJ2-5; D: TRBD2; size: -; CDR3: CASSMGLAGQETQYF; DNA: TGTGCCAGTAGTATGGGACTAGCGGGACAAGAGACCCAGTACTTC
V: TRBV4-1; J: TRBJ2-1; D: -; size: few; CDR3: CASRPDWSSYNEQFF; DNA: TGCGCCAGCAGGCCCGACTGGAGCTCCTACAATGAGCAGTTCTTC
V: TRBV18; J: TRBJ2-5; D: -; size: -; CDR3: CASSPSGTQYF; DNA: TGTGCCAGCTCACCATCGGGGACCCAGTACTTC
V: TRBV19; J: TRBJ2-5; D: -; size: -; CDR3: CASSLAVQETQYF; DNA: TGTGCCAGTAGTCTGGCGGTCCAAGAGACCCAGTACTTC
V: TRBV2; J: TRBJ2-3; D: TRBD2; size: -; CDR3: CASPLAGGTDTQYF; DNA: TGTGCCAGCCCTCTAGCGGGGGGCACAGATACGCAGTATTTT
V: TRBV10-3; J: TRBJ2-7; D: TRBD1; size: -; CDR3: CAISELGQGKGEQYF; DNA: TGTGCCATCAGTGAGTTGGGACAGGGGAAAGGCGAGCAGTACTTC
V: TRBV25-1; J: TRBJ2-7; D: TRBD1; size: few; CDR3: CASSGTGFEQYF; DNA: TGTGCCAGCTCTGGGACAGGGTTCGAGCAGTACTTC
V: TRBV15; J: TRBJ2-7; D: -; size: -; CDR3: CATRAGPRPSYEQYF; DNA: TGTGCCACCAGGGCAGGTCCCCGACCTTCCTACGAGCAGTACTTC
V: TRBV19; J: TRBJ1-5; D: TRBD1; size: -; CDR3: CASTHSGQGNQPQHF; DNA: TGTGCCAGTACCCACTCGGGACAGGGAAATCAGCCCCAGCATTTT
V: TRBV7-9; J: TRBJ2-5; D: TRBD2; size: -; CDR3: CASSLAGGIQETQYF; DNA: TGTGCCAGCAGCCTAGCGGGGGGGATCCAAGAGACCCAGTACTTC
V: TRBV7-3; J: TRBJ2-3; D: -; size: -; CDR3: CASSPFPTGGLTATDTQYF; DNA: TGTGCCAGCAGCCCATTCCCCACTGGCGGGCTTACCGCCACAGATACGCAGTATTTT
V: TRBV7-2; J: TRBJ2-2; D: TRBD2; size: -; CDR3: CASSLNVGTRYTFGELFF; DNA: TGTGCCAGCAGCTTAAATGTCGGGACTAGATACACTTTTGGGGAGCTGTTTTTT
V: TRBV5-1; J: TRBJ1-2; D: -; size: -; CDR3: CASSLVGGPNYGYTF; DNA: TGCGCCAGCAGCTTGGTCGGCGGTCCTAACTATGGCTACACCTTC
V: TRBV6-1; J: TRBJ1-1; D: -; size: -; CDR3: CASSLGQNTEAFF; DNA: TGTGCCAGCAGTTTAGGACAGAACACTGAAGCTTTCTTT
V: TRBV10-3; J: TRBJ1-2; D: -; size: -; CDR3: CAISDSRIPGYTF; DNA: TGTGCCATCAGTGACTCCAGGATCCCAGGCTACACCTTC
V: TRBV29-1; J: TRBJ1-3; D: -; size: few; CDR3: CSVSVAGNTIYF; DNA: TGCAGCGTAAGTGTAGCTGGAAACACCATATATTTT
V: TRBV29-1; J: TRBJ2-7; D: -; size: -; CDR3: CSVSQGMNEQYF; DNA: TGCAGCGTTTCACAGGGAATGAATGAGCAGTACTTC
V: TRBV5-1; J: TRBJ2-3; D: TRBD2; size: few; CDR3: CASSLGTSGGALDTQYF; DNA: TGCGCCAGCAGCTTGGGGACTAGCGGGGGGGCCTTAGATACGCAGTATTTT
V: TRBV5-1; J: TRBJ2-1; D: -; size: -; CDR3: CASSAASVSNEQFF; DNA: TGCGCCAGCAGCGCGGCTAGCGTCTCCAATGAGCAGTTCTTC
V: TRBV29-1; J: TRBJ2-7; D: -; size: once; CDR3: CSVVTASSYEQYF; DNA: TGCAGCGTTGTGACAGCCAGCTCCTACGAGCAGTACTTC
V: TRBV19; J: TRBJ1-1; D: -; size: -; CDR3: CASSTTENTEAFF; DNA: TGTGCCAGTAGTACGACAGAGAACACTGAAGCTTTCTTT
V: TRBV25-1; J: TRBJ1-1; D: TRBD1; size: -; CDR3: CASSEYGTGSTEAFF; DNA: TGTGCCAGCAGTGAATATGGGACAGGGAGCACTGAAGCTTTCTTT
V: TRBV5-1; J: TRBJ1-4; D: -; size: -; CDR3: CASSLVGDDEKLFF; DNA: TGCGCCAGCAGCTTGGTAGGGGATGATGAAAAACTGTTTTTT
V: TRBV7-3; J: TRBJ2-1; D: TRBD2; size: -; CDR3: CASSLSGNFKNEQFF; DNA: TGTGCCAGCAGCCTCAGCGGGAATTTTAAGAATGAGCAGTTCTTC
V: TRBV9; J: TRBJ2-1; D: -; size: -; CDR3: CASSVEDSPYNEQFF; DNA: TGTGCCAGCAGCGTAGAGGACTCCCCCTACAATGAGCAGTTCTTC
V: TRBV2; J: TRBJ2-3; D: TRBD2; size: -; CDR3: CASFLAGVADTQYF; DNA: TGTGCCAGCTTCCTAGCGGGAGTCGCAGATACGCAGTATTTT
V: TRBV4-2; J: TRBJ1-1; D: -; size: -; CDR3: CASSQVTGNMNTEAFF; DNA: TGTGCCAGCAGCCAAGTGACAGGAAACATGAACACTGAAGCTTTCTTT
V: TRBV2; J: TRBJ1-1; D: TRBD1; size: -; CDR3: CASRTGGLWNTEAFF; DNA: TGTGCCAGCAGGACAGGGGGTTTATGGAACACTGAAGCTTTCTTT
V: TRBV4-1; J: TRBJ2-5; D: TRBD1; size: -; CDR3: CASSQETGGQETQYF; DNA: TGCGCCAGCAGCCAAGAAACAGGGGGACAAGAGACCCAGTACTTC
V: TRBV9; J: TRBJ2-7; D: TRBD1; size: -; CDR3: CASSPTDRTGVSEQYF; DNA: TGTGCCAGCAGCCCAACCGACCGGACAGGGGTTAGCGAGCAGTACTTC
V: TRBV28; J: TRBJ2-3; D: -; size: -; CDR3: CASSFRGSDTQYF; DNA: TGTGCCAGCAGTTTTAGGGGGTCAGATACGCAGTATTTT
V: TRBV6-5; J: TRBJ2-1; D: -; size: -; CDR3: CASSRGQSNEQFF; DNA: TGTGCCAGCAGTCGCGGACAGTCTAATGAGCAGTTCTTC
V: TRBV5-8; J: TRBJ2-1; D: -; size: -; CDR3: CASSLAPTGKPYNEQFF; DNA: TGTGCCAGCAGCTTGGCCCCAACAGGAAAACCGTACAATGAGCAGTTCTTC
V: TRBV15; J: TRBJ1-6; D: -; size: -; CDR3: CATSSQMSPLHF; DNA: TGTGCCACCAGCAGCCAGATGTCACCCCTCCACTTT
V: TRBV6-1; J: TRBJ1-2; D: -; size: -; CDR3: CASGGAGGYTF; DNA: TGTGCCAGCGGGGGGGCGGGAGGCTACACCTTC
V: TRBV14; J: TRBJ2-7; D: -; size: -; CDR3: CASSQDWEQGWAYEQYF; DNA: TGTGCCAGCAGCCAAGATTGGGAGCAGGGGTGGGCCTACGAGCAGTACTTC
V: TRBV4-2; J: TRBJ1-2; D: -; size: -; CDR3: CASSLSNGYTF; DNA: TGTGCCAGCAGCCTTAGTAATGGCTACACCTTC
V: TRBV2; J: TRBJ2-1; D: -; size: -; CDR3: CASTATSRNEQFF; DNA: TGTGCCAGCACTGCAACTAGCAGGAATGAGCAGTTCTTC
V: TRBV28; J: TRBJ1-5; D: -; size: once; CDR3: CASSLLTGRSNQPQHF; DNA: TGTGCCAGCAGTTTATTGACAGGTCGTAGCAATCAGCCCCAGCATTTT
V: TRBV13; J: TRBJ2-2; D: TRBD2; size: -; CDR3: CASSQRGSVVAGELFF; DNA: TGTGCCAGCAGCCAGCGGGGGAGTGTGGTGGCCGGGGAGCTGTTTTTT
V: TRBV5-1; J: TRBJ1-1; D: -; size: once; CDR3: CASSLNSGGLRTEAFF; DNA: TGCGCCAGCAGCTTGAACTCTGGGGGCTTGAGGACTGAAGCTTTCTTT
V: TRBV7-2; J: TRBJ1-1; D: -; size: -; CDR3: CASSRAEAFF; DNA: TGTGCCAGCAGCCGCGCTGAAGCTTTCTTT
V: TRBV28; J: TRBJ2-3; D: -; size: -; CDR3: CARTQPSTDTQYF; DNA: TGTGCCAGGACACAGCCTAGCACAGATACGCAGTATTTT
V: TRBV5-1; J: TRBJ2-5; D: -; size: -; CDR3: CASSTGHLTSQETQYF; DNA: TGCGCCAGCAGCACGGGACACCTAACGTCACAAGAGACCCAGTACTTC
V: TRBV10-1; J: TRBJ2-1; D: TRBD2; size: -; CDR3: CASSEMQFWGGPYYNEQFF; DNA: TGCGCCAGCAGTGAGATGCAGTTTTGGGGGGGACCTTACTACAATGAGCAGTTCTTC
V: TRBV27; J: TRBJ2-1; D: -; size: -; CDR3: CASSLWQGGNEQFF; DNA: TGTGCCAGCAGTTTATGGCAGGGAGGCAATGAGCAGTTCTTC
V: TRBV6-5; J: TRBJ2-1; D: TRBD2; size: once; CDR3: CASSYSAGGSYNEQFF; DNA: TGTGCCAGCAGTTACTCTGCGGGGGGGTCCTACAATGAGCAGTTCTTC
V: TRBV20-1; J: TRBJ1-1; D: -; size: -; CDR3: CSASSSDRAFF; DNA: TGCAGTGCTAGCTCGTCAGATCGAGCTTTCTTT
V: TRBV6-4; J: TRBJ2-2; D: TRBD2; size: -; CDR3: CASSAASGSGGELFF; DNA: TGTGCCAGCAGTGCGGCTAGCGGGAGTGGCGGGGAGCTGTTTTTT
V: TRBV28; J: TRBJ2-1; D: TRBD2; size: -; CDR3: CASSLSGSGGLYNEQFF; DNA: TGTGCCAGCAGTTTAAGTGGCTCGGGAGGGCTCTACAATGAGCAGTTCTTC
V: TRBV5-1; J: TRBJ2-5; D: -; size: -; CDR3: CASSLEDRQETQYF; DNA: TGCGCCAGCAGCTTGGAGGACAGACAAGAGACCCAGTACTTC
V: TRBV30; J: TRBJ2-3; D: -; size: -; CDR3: CAWSVLRDTQYF; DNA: TGTGCCTGGAGTGTTTTACGGGATACGCAGTATTTT
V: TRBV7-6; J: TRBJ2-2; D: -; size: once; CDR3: CANSLMTAGTGELFF; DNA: TGTGCCAACAGCTTAATGACCGCGGGGACCGGGGAGCTGTTTTTT
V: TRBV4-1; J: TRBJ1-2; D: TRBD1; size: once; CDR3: CASRQIGQGAKGYTF; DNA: TGCGCCAGCAGACAGATAGGACAGGGGGCCAAGGGCTACACCTTC